This T cell receptor (beta chain) appears in the sequencing data of a study of T-cell reconstitution after alpha-beta-depleted transplantation in children. Study-level points and caveats: From newly produced T cells came most of the T-cell counts and diversity one year after transplant. Several hundred graft clones that had expanded were reportedly the source of alpha-beta T cells about two months after transplant.

The V and J ends lost 3 bases and 14 bases respectively, with 18 bases between them. CDR1 and CDR2 from the germline V gene are SGHRS and YFSETQ. The CDR3 extends over 13 amino acids. Molecular barcoding with unique molecular identifiers was used for the TCRbeta library. TCRdb re-analysed the PCR reads in MiXCR, keeping a single row per CDR3 protein. Among a few hundred thousand distinct CDR3 sequences listed, 20% to 30% were seen once. A few counts support this clonotype. The antigen is undetermined. The gene calls are TRBV5-1 and TRBJ2-1; no firm D call. Sequencing used PBMCs, obtained before TCRalphabeta/CD19-depleted stem cell transplant. The TCR comes from a boy under two years old with Wiskott-Aldrich syndrome, due to receive a stem cell transplant. CDR3 in amino acids: CASSSPVGLEEFF. CDR3 DNA sequence: TGCGCCAGCAGCTCCCCGGTTGGTCTAGAGGAGTTCTTC.